This T cell receptor beta chain was sequenced in a study of cytotoxic CD8 clonotypes in ibrutinib-treated CLL. V was clipped by 5 bases and J by 0 bases, with 10 bases between them. The CDR3 is made up of 15 amino acids. The germline V gene has CDR1 LGHNA and CDR2 YNFKEQ. TCRdb's table, derived via immunoSEQ multiplex PCR, lists solely in-frame clones and lacks some. The sample contains 45,000 to 60,000 clones, approximately 52% of which appear only once. Here the sequenced sample was PBMCs, taken after 24 months of ibrutinib treatment. The chain uses TRBV4-2 and TRBJ2-2; D remains ambiguous. This receptor was identified in a human donor with chronic lymphocytic leukemia. This chain's CDR3 is CASSLMSANTGELFF. CDR3 DNA: TGTGCCAGCAGCTTGATGTCAGCGAACACCGGGGAGCTGTTTTTT.